Listed below are T cell receptor beta chains from one sample, sequenced in a study of blood T cell repertoires in COVID-19. The data were produced by immunoSEQ multiplex PCR, yet TCRdb's version contains in-frame clones alone and is incomplete. The sample shows fewer than 350,000 clones, around 87% of them seen only once. Sequenced material: peripheral blood. All receptors come from a woman in her fifties or sixties who had recovered from COVID-19. Both conserved end residues are part of each CDR3. A D gene is named only where the DNA matches it firmly. Clone size is not always given. Where it is, it says once, few, many or a class for expanded clones.

d_call: TRBD2
clone_size: -
v_call: TRBV7-2
cdr3_length: 15
j_call: TRBJ2-7
cdr3_nt: TGTGCCAGCAGAAATGGACTAGCGGAATCCTACGAGCAGTACTTC
cdr3_aa: CASRNGLAESYEQYF

d_call: TRBD1
clone_size: -
v_call: TRBV5-1
cdr3_length: 14
j_call: TRBJ2-1
cdr3_nt: TGCGCCAGCAGCTCGGACAGGGTCACTAACAAGCAGTTCTTC
cdr3_aa: CASSSDRVTNKQFF

d_call: -
clone_size: -
v_call: TRBV25-1
cdr3_length: 16
j_call: TRBJ1-5
cdr3_nt: TGTGCCATCGAAGGCTCACAGGGAGCCCCCAATCAGCCCCAGCATTTT
cdr3_aa: CAIEGSQGAPNQPQHF

d_call: -
clone_size: -
v_call: TRBV20-1
cdr3_length: 11
j_call: TRBJ2-7
cdr3_nt: TGCAGTGCTAGAGGGCTCAGCGAGCAGTACTTC
cdr3_aa: CSARGLSEQYF

d_call: -
clone_size: -
v_call: TRBV4-3
cdr3_length: 13
j_call: TRBJ2-7
cdr3_nt: TGCGCCAGCAGCCCCTCGTCAGGGTACGAGCAGTACTTC
cdr3_aa: CASSPSSGYEQYF

d_call: -
clone_size: -
v_call: TRBV7-9
cdr3_length: 14
j_call: TRBJ1-4
cdr3_nt: TGTGCCAGCAGCTTAGACCGGGGGAGTGAAAAACTGTTTTTT
cdr3_aa: CASSLDRGSEKLFF

d_call: TRBD1
clone_size: -
v_call: TRBV2
cdr3_length: 15
j_call: TRBJ1-4
cdr3_nt: TGTGCCAGCAGTGCCTACAGGGGGACTAATGAAAAACTGTTTTTT
cdr3_aa: CASSAYRGTNEKLFF

d_call: -
clone_size: once
v_call: TRBV7-8
cdr3_length: 16
j_call: TRBJ2-7
cdr3_nt: TGTGCCAGCAGCTTAGCGGCGACAGGACTTATCTACGAGCAGTACTTC
cdr3_aa: CASSLAATGLIYEQYF

d_call: TRBD1
clone_size: -
v_call: TRBV11-2
cdr3_length: 16
j_call: TRBJ2-3
cdr3_nt: TGTGCCAGCAGCTCAGGGACAGCCACCCCGACAGATACGCAGTATTTT
cdr3_aa: CASSSGTATPTDTQYF

d_call: -
clone_size: -
v_call: TRBV7-2
cdr3_length: 16
j_call: TRBJ2-5
cdr3_nt: TGTGCCAGCAGCTTAGCGATGCTGGGGGGGCGGGAGACCCAGTACTTC
cdr3_aa: CASSLAMLGGRETQYF

d_call: TRBD1
clone_size: -
v_call: TRBV27
cdr3_length: 17
j_call: TRBJ1-3
cdr3_nt: TGTGCCAGCAGTCCGAGACAGGGGAGGTTTTCTGGAAACACCATATATTTT
cdr3_aa: CASSPRQGRFSGNTIYF

d_call: -
clone_size: few
v_call: TRBV29-1
cdr3_length: 15
j_call: TRBJ2-1
cdr3_nt: TGCAGCGTTGTATCCAGGATAGTCTCCTACAATGAGCAGTTCTTC
cdr3_aa: CSVVSRIVSYNEQFF

d_call: TRBD1
clone_size: -
v_call: TRBV5-4
cdr3_length: 13
j_call: TRBJ1-2
cdr3_nt: TGTGCCAGCAGCGTGACAGGGGGCTATGGCTACACCTTC
cdr3_aa: CASSVTGGYGYTF

d_call: TRBD1
clone_size: -
v_call: TRBV7-2
cdr3_length: 14
j_call: TRBJ1-2
cdr3_nt: TGTGCCAGCAGCTTAGTGCAGGGGGCAGGAGGCTACACCTTC
cdr3_aa: CASSLVQGAGGYTF

d_call: TRBD1
clone_size: -
v_call: TRBV6-5
cdr3_length: 15
j_call: TRBJ1-4
cdr3_nt: TGTGCCAGCAGGGCCGGAACAGGGGTGCTTGAAAAACTGTTTTTT
cdr3_aa: CASRAGTGVLEKLFF

d_call: -
clone_size: -
v_call: TRBV6-5
cdr3_length: 14
j_call: TRBJ1-2
cdr3_nt: TGTGCCAGCAGTCTCCTACAGGGAGGGGTTGGCTACACCTTC
cdr3_aa: CASSLLQGGVGYTF

d_call: TRBD1
clone_size: -
v_call: TRBV19
cdr3_length: 15
j_call: TRBJ2-1
cdr3_nt: TGTGCCAGTAGTTTGGGACAGAGCTCCTACAATGAGCAGTTCTTC
cdr3_aa: CASSLGQSSYNEQFF

d_call: -
clone_size: -
v_call: TRBV9
cdr3_length: 14
j_call: TRBJ2-7
cdr3_nt: TGTGCCAGCAGCGCGGTCCTAGGTTCCTACGAGCAGTACTTC
cdr3_aa: CASSAVLGSYEQYF

d_call: TRBD1
clone_size: -
v_call: TRBV4-1
cdr3_length: 17
j_call: TRBJ1-5
cdr3_nt: TGCGCCAGCAGCCCAGACCTAGGACAGGGGGCAAATCAGCCCCAGCATTTT
cdr3_aa: CASSPDLGQGANQPQHF

d_call: -
clone_size: -
v_call: TRBV7-9
cdr3_length: 13
j_call: TRBJ1-1
cdr3_nt: TGTGCCAGCAGCTTAGCTGAAAGGGGTGAAGCTTTCTTT
cdr3_aa: CASSLAERGEAFF

d_call: -
clone_size: -
v_call: TRBV2
cdr3_length: 15
j_call: TRBJ1-1
cdr3_nt: TGTGCCAGCAGTGAATTGGCAGGATTGAACACTGAAGCTTTCTTT
cdr3_aa: CASSELAGLNTEAFF

d_call: -
clone_size: -
v_call: TRBV7-6
cdr3_length: 15
j_call: TRBJ2-3
cdr3_nt: TGTGCCAGCAGCTTAAACAGGGACCTTACAGATACGCAGTATTTT
cdr3_aa: CASSLNRDLTDTQYF

d_call: TRBD2
clone_size: -
v_call: TRBV27
cdr3_length: 17
j_call: TRBJ2-5
cdr3_nt: TGTGCCAGCAGTTTGTCTTTGGGGACTAGCGGGACAGGGGCCCAGTACTTC
cdr3_aa: CASSLSLGTSGTGAQYF

d_call: -
clone_size: few
v_call: TRBV11-2
cdr3_length: 13
j_call: TRBJ1-1
cdr3_nt: TGTGCCAGCAGCTTTAGGGAGGGCACTGAAGCTTTCTTT
cdr3_aa: CASSFREGTEAFF

d_call: TRBD1
clone_size: -
v_call: TRBV15
cdr3_length: 16
j_call: TRBJ1-3
cdr3_nt: TGTGCCACCAGCACAGGGACAGGGGACCCTGGAAACACCATATATTTT
cdr3_aa: CATSTGTGDPGNTIYF

d_call: TRBD1
clone_size: -
v_call: TRBV6-4
cdr3_length: 13
j_call: TRBJ1-1
cdr3_nt: TGTGCCAGCAGCGTTGGACAGGGCGGTAGCGCTTTCTTT
cdr3_aa: CASSVGQGGSAFF

d_call: -
clone_size: -
v_call: TRBV11-3
cdr3_length: 16
j_call: TRBJ1-6
cdr3_nt: TGTGCCAGCAGCTTATTGGGGAGCGCCTATAATTCACCCCTCCACTTT
cdr3_aa: CASSLLGSAYNSPLHF

d_call: TRBD2
clone_size: few
v_call: TRBV11-2
cdr3_length: 16
j_call: TRBJ2-7
cdr3_nt: TGTGCCAGCAGCCCGTCCCCGGGACTAGCGGGGAGCGAGCAGTACTTC
cdr3_aa: CASSPSPGLAGSEQYF

d_call: TRBD1
clone_size: -
v_call: TRBV4-1
cdr3_length: 15
j_call: TRBJ1-6
cdr3_nt: TGCGCCAGCAGCCAAGAAGGGACAGGGTACTCACCCCTCCACTTT
cdr3_aa: CASSQEGTGYSPLHF